The present T cell receptor (beta chain) was sequenced within a study of blood T cell repertoires in COVID-19. Study as a whole: The United States, Italy and Spain supplied acute and convalescent COVID-19 samples. PBMCs, B-cell-depleted T cells, or T cells were the source of the cDNA or gDNA that made up the material.

This clone was seen a handful of times. The repertoire was sequenced with immunoSEQ multiplex PCR; TCRdb's copy has only in-frame clones and lacks some. Here the sample spans more than 60,000 clones, approximately 80% being singletons. The germline gives CDR1 KGHSH, CDR2 LQKENI. Deletions cut 4 bases from V and 7 bases from J, with 16 bases between. The CDR3 extends over 15 amino acids. The sequence derives from a man aged 55 to 70 with active or convalescent COVID-19. The sample comprised peripheral blood. J is TRBJ1-4 and V is TRBV18; D unclear. DNA for the CDR3: TGTGCCAGCTCACAGAACCTGGCCGCTGGTGAAAAACTGTTTTTT. Translated: CASSQNLAAGEKLFF.